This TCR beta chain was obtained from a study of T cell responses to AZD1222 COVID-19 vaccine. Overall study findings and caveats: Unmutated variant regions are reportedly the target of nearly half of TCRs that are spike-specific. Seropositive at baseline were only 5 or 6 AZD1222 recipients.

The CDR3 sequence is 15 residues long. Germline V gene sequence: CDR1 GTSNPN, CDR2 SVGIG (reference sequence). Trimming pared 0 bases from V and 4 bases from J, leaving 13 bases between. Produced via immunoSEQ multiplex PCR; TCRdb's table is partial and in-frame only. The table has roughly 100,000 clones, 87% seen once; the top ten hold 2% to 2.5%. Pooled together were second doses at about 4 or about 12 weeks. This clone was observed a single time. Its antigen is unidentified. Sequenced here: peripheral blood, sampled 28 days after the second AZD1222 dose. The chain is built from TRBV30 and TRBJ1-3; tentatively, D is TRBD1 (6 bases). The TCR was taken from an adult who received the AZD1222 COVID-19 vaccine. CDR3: CAWSVRGAGGNTIYF. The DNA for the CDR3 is TGTGCCTGGAGTGTACGGGGGGCCGGAGGAAACACCATATATTTT.